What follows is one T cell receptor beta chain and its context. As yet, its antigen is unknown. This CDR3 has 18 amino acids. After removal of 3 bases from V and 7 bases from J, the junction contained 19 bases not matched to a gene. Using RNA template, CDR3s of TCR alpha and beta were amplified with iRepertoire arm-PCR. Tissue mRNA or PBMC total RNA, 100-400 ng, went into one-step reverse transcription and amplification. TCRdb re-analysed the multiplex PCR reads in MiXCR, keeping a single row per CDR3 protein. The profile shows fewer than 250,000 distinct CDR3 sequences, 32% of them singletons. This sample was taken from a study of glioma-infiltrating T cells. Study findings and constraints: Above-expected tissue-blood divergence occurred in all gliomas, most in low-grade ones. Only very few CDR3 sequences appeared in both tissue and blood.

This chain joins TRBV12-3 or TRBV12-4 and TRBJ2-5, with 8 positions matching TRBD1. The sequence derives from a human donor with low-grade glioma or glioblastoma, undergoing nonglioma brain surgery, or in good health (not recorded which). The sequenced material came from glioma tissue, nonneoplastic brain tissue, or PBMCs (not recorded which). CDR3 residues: CASSFRGRGLIRPSTQYF. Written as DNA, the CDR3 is TGTGCCAGCAGTTTTAGGGGCAGGGGGCTGATTAGGCCGTCGACCCAGTACTTC.